This T cell receptor beta chain is drawn from a study of CD8 T cells in Susac syndrome. Study results and caveats: As acknowledged by the study, its TCR sequencing and HLA analysis included a relatively small number of individuals.

CD8+ and CD4+ T cells circulating in blood were sequenced for TCR beta. The CDR3 length is 13 residues. With 0 bases clipped from V and 4 bases from J, the junction kept 1 base outside the gene matches. The germline V gene has CDR1 GTSNPN and CDR2 SVGIG (reference sequence). Reverse transcription of roughly 0.5 to 1 ug RNA was carried out with random hexamers. Amplification of TCR beta CDR3 across 54 Vbeta and 13 Jbeta was performed with immunoSEQ multiplex PCR. TCRdb processed the immunoSEQ multiplex PCR reads anew with MiXCR; each CDR3 protein has one entry. Of about 52,000 distinct CDR3 sequences listed, 93% are singletons. A remark on this clonotype: Its matching antigen is unknown.

The source of this sequence is a human donor with multiple sclerosis. The sample taken for sequencing was CD8+ T cells from PBMCs. The chain combines TRBV30 with TRBJ2-7; 9 bases align to TRBD1. The CDR3 nucleotides read TGTGCCTGGAGTGTAGGGACAGGGTACGAGCAGTACTTC. The encoded protein is CAWSVGTGYEQYF. Full variable domain (rest looked up from reference TRBV30 and TRBJ2-7): SQTIHQWPATLVQPVGSPLSLECTVEGTSNPNLYWYRQAAGRGLQLLFYSVGIGQISSEVPQNLSASRPQDRQFILSSKKLLLSDSGFYLCAWSVGTGYEQYFGPGTRLTVT.